These T cell receptor beta chains were read from a single sample in a study of shared clonotypes between healthy human individuals. Clones were read by immunoSEQ multiplex PCR, and TCRdb kept only the in-frame ones, dropping some. In the table there are around 690,000 clones, around 91% of which are singletons. The sequenced sample was memory CD8+ T cells from PBMCs. These receptors were obtained from a man aged 18 to 29 in good health. Some clones in this sample may be carry-over from other donors' samples. Each CDR3 is given with its conserved first and last residue. Fields, in order: D gene, J gene, V gene, CDR3 protein, CDR3 DNA. The D gene is left open where the match is weak.

d_call: TRBD1; j_call: TRBJ2-5; v_call: TRBV5-1; cdr3_aa: CASSTDPGDRVPQETQYF; cdr3_nt: TGCGCCAGCAGCACTGATCCCGGGGACAGGGTCCCCCAAGAGACCCAGTACTTC
d_call: NA; j_call: TRBJ1-1; v_call: TRBV6-1; cdr3_aa: CASSEGSYATGTEAFF; cdr3_nt: TGTGCCAGCAGTGAAGGAAGTTACGCCACGGGGACTGAAGCTTTCTTT
d_call: NA; j_call: TRBJ2-5; v_call: TRBV19; cdr3_aa: CASSTGPTGETQYF; cdr3_nt: TGTGCCAGTAGTACCGGGCCAACTGGAGAGACCCAGTACTTC
d_call: NA; j_call: TRBJ2-1; v_call: TRBV11-2; cdr3_aa: CASSSGGSSYNEQFF; cdr3_nt: TGTGCCAGCAGTTCCGGGGGTAGCTCCTACAATGAGCAGTTCTTC
d_call: NA; j_call: TRBJ1-2; v_call: TRBV5-6; cdr3_aa: CASSPDGNMPNYGYTF; cdr3_nt: TGTGCCAGCAGCCCTGACGGAAATATGCCTAACTATGGCTACACCTTC
d_call: NA; j_call: TRBJ2-1; v_call: TRBV4-1; cdr3_aa: CASSQVRHNEQFF; cdr3_nt: TGCGCCAGCAGCCAAGTGCGACACAATGAGCAGTTCTTC
d_call: TRBD2; j_call: TRBJ2-1; v_call: TRBV15; cdr3_aa: CATSNGLAPNEQFF; cdr3_nt: TGTGCCACCAGCAATGGACTAGCGCCCAATGAGCAGTTCTTC
d_call: NA; j_call: TRBJ2-7; v_call: TRBV7-9; cdr3_aa: CASSERGAYEQYF; cdr3_nt: TGTGCCAGCAGTGAAAGGGGTGCCTACGAGCAGTACTTC
d_call: TRBD1; j_call: TRBJ2-7; v_call: TRBV9; cdr3_aa: CASSPRQGVSSYEQYF; cdr3_nt: TGTGCCAGCAGCCCCCGACAGGGTGTGAGCTCCTACGAGCAGTACTTC
d_call: NA; j_call: TRBJ2-5; v_call: TRBV13; cdr3_aa: CASSSGRDQETQYF; cdr3_nt: TGTGCCAGCAGCTCGGGACGGGACCAAGAGACCCAGTACTTC
d_call: NA; j_call: TRBJ1-2; v_call: TRBV19; cdr3_aa: CASSPGGAYLDGYTF; cdr3_nt: TGTGCCAGTAGTCCGGGGGGCGCGTATCTTGATGGCTACACCTTC
d_call: NA; j_call: TRBJ2-7; v_call: TRBV9; cdr3_aa: CASSVVGGGEYEQYF; cdr3_nt: TGTGCCAGCAGCGTAGTTGGGGGAGGCGAGTACGAGCAGTACTTC
d_call: NA; j_call: TRBJ2-3; v_call: TRBV12-5; cdr3_aa: CASGFGSTDTQYF; cdr3_nt: TGTGCTAGTGGTTTCGGAAGCACAGATACGCAGTATTTT
d_call: NA; j_call: TRBJ2-3; v_call: TRBV1; cdr3_aa: CTSSQAQQGSTADTQYF; cdr3_nt: TGCACCAGCAGCCAAGCTCAACAGGGGTCTACTGCGGATACGCAGTATTTT
d_call: NA; j_call: TRBJ2-7; v_call: TRBV2; cdr3_aa: CASTQRAEEEQYF; cdr3_nt: TGTGCCAGCACTCAACGGGCAGAGGAGGAGCAGTACTTC
d_call: TRBD2; j_call: TRBJ2-2; v_call: TRBV9; cdr3_aa: CASSAPTSGSFNTGELFF; cdr3_nt: TGTGCCAGCAGCGCCCCGACTAGCGGGAGTTTCAACACCGGGGAGCTGTTTTTT
d_call: NA; j_call: TRBJ2-5; v_call: TRBV5-1; cdr3_aa: CASSLAPGETQYF; cdr3_nt: TGCGCCAGCAGCTTGGCGCCTGGGGAGACCCAGTACTTC